Each of the 2 T cell receptor beta chains below was sequenced from the same sample in a study of blood T cell repertoires in COVID-19. Some clones are missing from TCRdb's copy, which holds only in-frame ones; the method was immunoSEQ multiplex PCR. The sample lists roughly 97,000 clones, about four fifths occurring once. Sequencing was carried out using peripheral blood. These receptors came from a man in his fifties or sixties with acute or convalescent COVID-19.

The chain uses TRBV7-8 and TRBJ1-1; TRBD1 might be the D (6 bases). Looked up from germline, CDR1 is SGHVS and CDR2 is FQNEAQ. Trimming shortened V by 5 bases and J by 4 bases, and 17 bases separated the two germline ends. CDR3 length: 15 amino acids. The CDR3: CASSPRQVETTEAFF. The CDR3 bases are TGTGCCAGCAGCCCCCGACAGGTTGAGACCACTGAAGCTTTCTTT. The full variable domain, rest sourced from reference TRBV7-8 and TRBJ1-1, is GAGVSQSPRYKVAKRGQDVALRCDPISGHVSLFWYQQALGQGPEFLTYFQNEAQLDKSGLPSDRFFAERPEGSVSTLKIQRTQQEDSAVYLCASSPRQVETTEAFFGQGTRLTVV.

J is TRBJ2-2 and V is TRBV5-1; 14 nucleotides agree with TRBD2. Trimming took 4 bases from V and 6 from J; bases not matched to a gene: 5. The CDR3 sequence is 16 residues long. Germline CDR1 reads SGHRS; CDR2 reads YFSETQ. This CDR3 reads CASSPGLAGESGELFF. For the CDR3, the DNA is TGCGCCAGCAGCCCGGGACTAGCGGGAGAATCCGGGGAGCTGTTTTTT.